This TCR beta chain was recovered during a study of T-cell memory formation after mild COVID-19. Study-level information: Clusters were largely donor specific.

Per the germline V gene, CDR1 is SQVTM and CDR2 is ANQGSEA. V lost 7 bases and J 1 base, leaving 3 bases between the germline ends. This CDR3 spans 10 amino acids. TCRdb reprocessed the 5' RACE reads via MiXCR and lists one record per CDR3 protein. The sample has about 360,000 distinct CDR3 sequences; about an eighth are singletons. The receptor was derived from a man aged 18-30 years who had mild COVID-19 (a few samples of this study predate the infection). Cell type and time point are not known. This sequence joins TRBV29-1 and TRBJ2-3; D call uncertain. The sample was PBMCs or a T cell subset sorted from them (not recorded which). The CDR3 loop reads CSGRTDTQYF. The DNA for the CDR3 is TGCAGCGGCCGCACAGATACGCAGTATTTT.